This T cell receptor (beta chain) is from a study of shared clonotypes between healthy human individuals. Deletions cut 4 bases from V and 1 base from J, with 11 bases between. This CDR3 has 15 residues. CDR1 is MGHDK, CDR2 SYGVNS, per germline. TCRdb keeps only in-frame clones here, not all; method: immunoSEQ multiplex PCR. The sample lists about 1 million clones, around 74% occurring once. This chain joins TRBV25-1 and TRBJ2-1; D is perhaps TRBD1 (5 bases). The sequenced sample was memory CD4+ T cells sorted from blood. Subset noted: CD45RA-negative fraction. The sequence was obtained from a man between 18 and 29 years old in good health. As DNA, the CDR3 is TGTGCCAGCAGTGCCAGGGCCTTATCCTACAATGAGCAGTTCTTC. This codes for CASSARALSYNEQFF.